At least ten counts were recorded for the clone carrying this T cell receptor (beta chain). Its antigen is still unknown. The sample belongs to a study of molecular identifiers for immune sequencing clone quantification. Broader study findings: Naive cells had under 1% of molecules in clones above 20 RNA copies, effectors over 99%.

Trimming took off 0 bases at V and 2 bases at J, with 13 bases between the two ends. The V gene's germline CDR1 is MGHRA and CDR2 YSYEKL. The CDR3 covers 16 residues. Naive CD8 libraries used 20,000 to 1,000,000 sorted cells and 10%, 30% or 50% RNA. Using a CD8+CD4-CCR7+CD45RA+ phenotype, naive CD8 T cells were sorted. In preparing bulk TCR libraries, previously described methods and listed TCR primers were used. TCRdb redid the calling of the PCR reads with MiXCR, one entry per CDR3 protein. The sample consists of about 68,000 distinct CDR3 sequences, about a sixth of them appearing once. The J gene is TRBJ1-2, the V gene TRBV4-1, with unresolved D. This clonotype was obtained from a human donor in good health. Some libraries in this study had Jurkat cell RNA spiked in. The sequenced material came from naive CD8+ T cells from blood, with Jurkat cell RNA spiked in. Documented subset: FACS-sorted CD8+CD4-CCR7+CD45RA+ naive T cells. CDR3 DNA: TGCGCCAGCAGCCAAGATCAAGGTGAGGTAAACTATGGCTACACCTTC. Protein sequence: CASSQDQGEVNYGYTF.